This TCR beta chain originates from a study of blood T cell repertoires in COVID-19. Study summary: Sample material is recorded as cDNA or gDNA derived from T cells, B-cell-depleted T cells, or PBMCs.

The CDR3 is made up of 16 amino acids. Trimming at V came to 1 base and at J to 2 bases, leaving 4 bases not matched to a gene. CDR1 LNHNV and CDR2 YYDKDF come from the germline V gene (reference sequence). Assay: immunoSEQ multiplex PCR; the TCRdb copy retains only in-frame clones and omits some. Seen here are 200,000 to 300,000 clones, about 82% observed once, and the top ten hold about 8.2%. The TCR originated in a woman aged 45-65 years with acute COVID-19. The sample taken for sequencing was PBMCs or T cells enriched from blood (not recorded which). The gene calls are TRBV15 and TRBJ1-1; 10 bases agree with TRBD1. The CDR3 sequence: CATSRGDRGLNTEAFF. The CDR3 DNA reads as TGTGCCACCAGCAGAGGGGACAGGGGCCTTAACACTGAAGCTTTCTTT.